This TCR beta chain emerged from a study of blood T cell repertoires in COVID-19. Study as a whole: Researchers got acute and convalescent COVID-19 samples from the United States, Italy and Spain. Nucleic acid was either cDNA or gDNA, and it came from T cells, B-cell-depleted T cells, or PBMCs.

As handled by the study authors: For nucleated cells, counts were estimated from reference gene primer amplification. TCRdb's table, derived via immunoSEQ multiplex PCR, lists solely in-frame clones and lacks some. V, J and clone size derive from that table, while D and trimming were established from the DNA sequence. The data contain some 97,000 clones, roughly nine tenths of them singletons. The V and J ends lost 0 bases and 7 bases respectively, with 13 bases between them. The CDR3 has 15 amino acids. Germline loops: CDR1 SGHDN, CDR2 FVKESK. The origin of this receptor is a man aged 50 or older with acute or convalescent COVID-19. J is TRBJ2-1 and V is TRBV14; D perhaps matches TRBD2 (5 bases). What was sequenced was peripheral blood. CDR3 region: CASSQDPPSWNEQFF. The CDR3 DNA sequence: TGTGCCAGCAGCCAAGATCCACCTAGCTGGAATGAGCAGTTCTTC.